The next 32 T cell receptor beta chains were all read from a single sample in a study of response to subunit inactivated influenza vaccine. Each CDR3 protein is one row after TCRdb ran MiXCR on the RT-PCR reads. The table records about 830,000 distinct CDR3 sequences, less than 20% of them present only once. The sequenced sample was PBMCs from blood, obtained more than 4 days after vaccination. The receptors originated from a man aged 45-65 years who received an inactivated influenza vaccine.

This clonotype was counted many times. The DNA of the CDR3 is TGTGCCAGCACCCAGAGGGAGAATCAGCCCCAGCATTTT. It encodes CASTQRENQPQHF. The J gene is TRBJ1-5, the V gene TRBV12-3 or TRBV12-4; the D is unclear. The CDR3 has 13 residues. Trimming pared 7 bases from V and 4 bases from J, leaving 11 bases between.

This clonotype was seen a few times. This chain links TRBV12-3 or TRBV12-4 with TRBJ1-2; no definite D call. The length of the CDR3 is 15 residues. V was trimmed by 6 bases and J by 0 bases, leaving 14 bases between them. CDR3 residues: CASRPGREANYGYTF. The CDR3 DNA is TGTGCCAGCAGACCAGGACGGGAAGCTAACTATGGCTACACCTTC.

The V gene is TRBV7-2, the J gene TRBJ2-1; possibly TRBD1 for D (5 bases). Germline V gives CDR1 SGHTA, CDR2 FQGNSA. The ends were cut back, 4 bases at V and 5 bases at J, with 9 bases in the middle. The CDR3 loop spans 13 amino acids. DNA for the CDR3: TGTGCCAGCAGCTCAAGGGGTAACAATGAGCAGTTCTTC. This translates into CASSSRGNNEQFF. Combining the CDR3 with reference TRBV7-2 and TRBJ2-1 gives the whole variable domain GAGVSQSPSNKVTEKGKDVELRCDPISGHTALYWYRQSLGQGLEFLIYFQGNSAPDKSGLPSDRFSAERTGGSVSTLTIQRTQQEDSAVYLCASSSRGNNEQFFGPGTRLTVL.

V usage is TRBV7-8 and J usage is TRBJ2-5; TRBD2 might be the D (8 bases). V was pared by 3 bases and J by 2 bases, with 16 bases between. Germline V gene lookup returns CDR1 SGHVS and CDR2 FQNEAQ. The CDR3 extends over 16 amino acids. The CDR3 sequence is CASSFHSGTEQETQYF. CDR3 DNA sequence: TGTGCCAGCAGCTTCCATAGCGGGACAGAACAAGAGACCCAGTACTTC.

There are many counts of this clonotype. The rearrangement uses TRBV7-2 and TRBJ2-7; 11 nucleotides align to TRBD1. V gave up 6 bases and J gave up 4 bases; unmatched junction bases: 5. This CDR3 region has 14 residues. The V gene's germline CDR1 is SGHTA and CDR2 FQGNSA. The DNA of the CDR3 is TGTGCCAGCAGTTTTGGGACAGGGGGTTACGAGCAGTACTTC. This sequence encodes CASSFGTGGYEQYF.

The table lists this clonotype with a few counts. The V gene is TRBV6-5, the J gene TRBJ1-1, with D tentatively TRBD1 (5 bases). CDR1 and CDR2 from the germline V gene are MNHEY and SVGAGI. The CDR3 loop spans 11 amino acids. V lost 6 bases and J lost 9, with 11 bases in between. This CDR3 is CASRIPGQAFF. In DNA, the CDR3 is TGTGCCAGCAGGATTCCGGGGCAAGCTTTCTTT.

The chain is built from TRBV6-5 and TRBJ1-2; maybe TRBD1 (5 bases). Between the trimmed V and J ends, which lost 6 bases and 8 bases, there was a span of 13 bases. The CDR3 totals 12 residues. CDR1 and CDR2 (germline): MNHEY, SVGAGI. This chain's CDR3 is CASSNGGGGYTF. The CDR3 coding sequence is TGTGCCAGCAGCAACGGGGGAGGAGGCTACACCTTC.

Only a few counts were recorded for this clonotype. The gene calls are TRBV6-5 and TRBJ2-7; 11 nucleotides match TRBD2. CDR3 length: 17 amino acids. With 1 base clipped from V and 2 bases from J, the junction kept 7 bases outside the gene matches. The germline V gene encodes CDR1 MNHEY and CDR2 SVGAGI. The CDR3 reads CASSYLPGTSGTYEQYF. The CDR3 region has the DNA TGTGCCAGCAGTTACTTACCCGGGACTAGCGGAACCTACGAGCAGTACTTC.

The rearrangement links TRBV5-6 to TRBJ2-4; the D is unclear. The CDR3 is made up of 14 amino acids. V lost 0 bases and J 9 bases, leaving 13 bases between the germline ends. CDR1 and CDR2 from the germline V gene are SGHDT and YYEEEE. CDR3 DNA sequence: TGTGCCAGCAGCTTGGCCATTCCGGCCAGCATTCAGTACTTC. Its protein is CASSLAIPASIQYF.

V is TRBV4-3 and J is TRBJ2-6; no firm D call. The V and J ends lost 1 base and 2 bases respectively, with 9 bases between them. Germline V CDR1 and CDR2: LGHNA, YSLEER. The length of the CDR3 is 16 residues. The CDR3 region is CASSQVWTAGANVLTF. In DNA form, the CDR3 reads TGCGCCAGCAGCCAAGTCTGGACGGCTGGGGCCAACGTCCTGACTTTC.

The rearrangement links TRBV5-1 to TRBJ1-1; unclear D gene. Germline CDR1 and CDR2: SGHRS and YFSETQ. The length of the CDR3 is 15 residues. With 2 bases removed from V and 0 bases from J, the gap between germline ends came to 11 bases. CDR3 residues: CASSFTVGVNTEAFF. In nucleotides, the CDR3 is TGCGCCAGCAGCTTCACGGTAGGAGTGAACACTGAAGCTTTCTTT.

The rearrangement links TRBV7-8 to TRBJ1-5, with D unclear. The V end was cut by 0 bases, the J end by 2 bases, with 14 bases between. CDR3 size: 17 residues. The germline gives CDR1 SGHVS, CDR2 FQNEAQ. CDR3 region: CASSLARFNSGNQPQHF. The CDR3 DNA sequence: TGTGCCAGCAGCTTAGCGAGATTTAACAGCGGCAATCAGCCCCAGCATTTT.

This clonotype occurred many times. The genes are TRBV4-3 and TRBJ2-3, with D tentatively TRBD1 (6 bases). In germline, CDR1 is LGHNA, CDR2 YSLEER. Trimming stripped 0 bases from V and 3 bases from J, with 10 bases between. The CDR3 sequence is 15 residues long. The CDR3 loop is CASSQEQGWTDTQYF. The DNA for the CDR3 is TGCGCCAGCAGCCAAGAACAGGGTTGGACAGATACGCAGTATTTT.

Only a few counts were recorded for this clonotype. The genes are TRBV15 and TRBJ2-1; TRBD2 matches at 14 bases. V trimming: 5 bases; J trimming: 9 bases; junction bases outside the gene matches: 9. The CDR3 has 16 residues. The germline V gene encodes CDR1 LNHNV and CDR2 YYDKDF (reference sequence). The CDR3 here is CATSRQPGLAGVEQFF. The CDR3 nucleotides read TGTGCCACCAGCCGACAACCGGGACTAGCGGGAGTTGAGCAGTTCTTC.

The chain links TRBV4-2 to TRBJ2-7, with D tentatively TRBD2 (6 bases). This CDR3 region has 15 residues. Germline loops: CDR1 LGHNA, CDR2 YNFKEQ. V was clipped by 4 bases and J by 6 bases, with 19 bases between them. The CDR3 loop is CASSPRGGSDGEQYF. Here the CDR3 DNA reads TGTGCCAGCAGCCCGCGAGGAGGGTCGGACGGCGAGCAGTACTTC.

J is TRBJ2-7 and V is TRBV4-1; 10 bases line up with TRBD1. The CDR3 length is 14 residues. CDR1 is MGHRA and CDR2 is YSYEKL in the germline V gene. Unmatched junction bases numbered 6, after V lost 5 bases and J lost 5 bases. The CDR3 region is CASSVRDRGNEQYF. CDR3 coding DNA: TGCGCCAGCAGCGTCCGGGACAGGGGAAACGAGCAGTACTTC.

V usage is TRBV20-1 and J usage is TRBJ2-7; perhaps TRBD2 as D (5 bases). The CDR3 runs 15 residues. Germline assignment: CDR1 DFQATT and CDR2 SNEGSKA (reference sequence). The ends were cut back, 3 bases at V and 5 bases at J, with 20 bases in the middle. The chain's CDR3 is CSASPQARGINEQYF. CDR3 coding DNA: TGCAGTGCTAGTCCTCAGGCGCGAGGGATTAACGAGCAGTACTTC.

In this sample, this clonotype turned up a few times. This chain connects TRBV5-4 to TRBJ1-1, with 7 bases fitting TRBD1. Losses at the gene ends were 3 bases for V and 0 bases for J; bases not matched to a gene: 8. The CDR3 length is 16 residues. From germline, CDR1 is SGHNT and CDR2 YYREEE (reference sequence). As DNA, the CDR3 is TGTGCCAGCAGCTGGATAACGGGACAGATGAACACTGAAGCTTTCTTT. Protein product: CASSWITGQMNTEAFF.

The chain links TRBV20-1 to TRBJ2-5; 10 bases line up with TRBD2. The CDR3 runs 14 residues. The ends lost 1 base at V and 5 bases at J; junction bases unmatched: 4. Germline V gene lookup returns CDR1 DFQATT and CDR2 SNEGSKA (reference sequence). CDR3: CSARAAGGRETQYF. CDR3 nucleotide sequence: TGCAGTGCTAGAGCAGCGGGAGGGAGGGAGACCCAGTACTTC.

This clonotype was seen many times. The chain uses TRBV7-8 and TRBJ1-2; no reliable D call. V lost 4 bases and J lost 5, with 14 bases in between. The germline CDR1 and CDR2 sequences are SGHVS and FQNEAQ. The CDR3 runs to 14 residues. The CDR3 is CASSSLSGVYGYTF. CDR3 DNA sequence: TGTGCCAGCAGCTCACTTTCCGGGGTATATGGCTACACCTTC.

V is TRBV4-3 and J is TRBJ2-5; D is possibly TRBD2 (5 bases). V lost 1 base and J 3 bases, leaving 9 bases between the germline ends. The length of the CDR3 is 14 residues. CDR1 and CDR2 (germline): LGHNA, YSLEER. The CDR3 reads CASSQAGVKETQYF. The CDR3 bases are TGCGCCAGCAGCCAAGCCGGGGTCAAAGAGACCCAGTACTTC.

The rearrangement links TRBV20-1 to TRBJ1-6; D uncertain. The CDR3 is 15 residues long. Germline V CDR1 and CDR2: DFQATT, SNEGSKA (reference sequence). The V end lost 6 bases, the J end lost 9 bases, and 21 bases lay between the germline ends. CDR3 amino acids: CSASPLKGGGSPLHF. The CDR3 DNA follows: TGCAGTGCAAGTCCCCTGAAGGGCGGTGGTTCACCCCTCCACTTT.

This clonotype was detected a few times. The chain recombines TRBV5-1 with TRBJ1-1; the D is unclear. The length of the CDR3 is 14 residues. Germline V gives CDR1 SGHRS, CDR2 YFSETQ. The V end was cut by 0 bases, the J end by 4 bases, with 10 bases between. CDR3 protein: CASSLVREGTEAFF. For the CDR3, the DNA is TGCGCCAGCAGCTTGGTACGGGAAGGCACTGAAGCTTTCTTT.

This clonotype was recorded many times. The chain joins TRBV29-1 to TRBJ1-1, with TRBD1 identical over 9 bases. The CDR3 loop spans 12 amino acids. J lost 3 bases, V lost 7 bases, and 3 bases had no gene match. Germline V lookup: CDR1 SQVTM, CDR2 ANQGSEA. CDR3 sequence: CSGGQGYTEAFF. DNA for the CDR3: TGCAGCGGGGGACAGGGTTACACTGAAGCTTTCTTT. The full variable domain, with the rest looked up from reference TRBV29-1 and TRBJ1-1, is SAVISQKPSRDICQRGTSLTIQCQVDSQVTMMFWYRQQPGQSLTLIATANQGSEATYESGFVIDKFPISRPNLTFSTLTVSNMSPEDSSIYLCSGGQGYTEAFFGQGTRLTVV.

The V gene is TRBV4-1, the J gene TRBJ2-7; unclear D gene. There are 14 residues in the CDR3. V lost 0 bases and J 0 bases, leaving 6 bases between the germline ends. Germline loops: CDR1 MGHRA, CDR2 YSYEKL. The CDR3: CASSQEVSSYEQYF. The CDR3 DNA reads TGCGCCAGCAGCCAAGAGGTCAGCTCCTACGAGCAGTACTTC.

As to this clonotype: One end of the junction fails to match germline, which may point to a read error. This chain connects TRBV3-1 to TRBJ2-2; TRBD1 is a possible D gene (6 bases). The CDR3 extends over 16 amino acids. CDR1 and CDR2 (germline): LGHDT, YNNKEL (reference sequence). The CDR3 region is CASSSRQDLRTGELLF. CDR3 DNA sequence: TGTGCCAGCAGCTCTAGACAGGATCTGCGAACCGGGGAGCTGCTTTTT.

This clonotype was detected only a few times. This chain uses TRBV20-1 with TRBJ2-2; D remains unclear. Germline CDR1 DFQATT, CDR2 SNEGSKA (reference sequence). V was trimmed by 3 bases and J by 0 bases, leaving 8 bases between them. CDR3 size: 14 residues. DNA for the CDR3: TGCAGTGCTAGTAGGAGATCGAACACCGGGGAGCTGTTTTTT. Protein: CSASRRSNTGELFF.

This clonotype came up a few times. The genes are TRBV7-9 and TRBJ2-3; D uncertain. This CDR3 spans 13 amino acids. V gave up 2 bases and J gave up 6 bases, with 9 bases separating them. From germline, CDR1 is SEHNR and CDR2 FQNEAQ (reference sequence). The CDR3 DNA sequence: TGTGCCAGCAGCTTACAACTTGGGGATACGCAGTATTTT. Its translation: CASSLQLGDTQYF.

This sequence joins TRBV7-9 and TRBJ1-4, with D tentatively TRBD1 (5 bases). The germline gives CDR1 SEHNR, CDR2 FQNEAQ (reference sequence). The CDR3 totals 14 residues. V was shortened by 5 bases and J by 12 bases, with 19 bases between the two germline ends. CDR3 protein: CASSPGPGRWELFF. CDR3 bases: TGTGCCAGCAGCCCCGGACCAGGGCGGTGGGAACTGTTTTTT.

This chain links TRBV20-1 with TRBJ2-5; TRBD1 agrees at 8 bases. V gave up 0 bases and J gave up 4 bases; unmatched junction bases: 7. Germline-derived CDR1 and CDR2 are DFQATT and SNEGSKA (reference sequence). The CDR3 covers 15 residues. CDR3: CSARDRRQGIETQYF. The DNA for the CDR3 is TGCAGTGCTAGAGATCGGCGACAGGGGATAGAGACCCAGTACTTC.

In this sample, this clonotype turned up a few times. This CDR3 is CSVARGNIQYF. For the CDR3, the DNA is TGCAGCGTCGCCAGGGGAAACATTCAGTACTTC. The chain carries TRBV29-1 and TRBJ2-4, with a weak D call TRBD1 (6 bases). This CDR3 comprises 11 residues. V lost 6 bases, J lost 6 bases, and 9 bases lay in between. Germline lookup yields CDR1 SQVTM and CDR2 ANQGSEA.

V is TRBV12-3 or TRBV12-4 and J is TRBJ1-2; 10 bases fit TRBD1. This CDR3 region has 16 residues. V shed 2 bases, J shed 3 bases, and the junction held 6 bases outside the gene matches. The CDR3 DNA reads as TGTGCCAGCAGTTTAATGGAGGGGACAGGGGACTATGGCTACACCTTC. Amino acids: CASSLMEGTGDYGYTF.